This T cell receptor (beta chain) comes out of a study of blood T cells in healthy people across ages. Regarding the study as a whole: A strong correlation was seen between TCR beta diversity and naive T cell percentage. Donor CMV infection status was unknown, possibly confounding age-related changes in expanded clonotypes.

This CDR3 region has 15 residues. The ends lost 4 bases at V and 3 bases at J; junction bases unmatched: 3. CDR1 and CDR2 from the germline V gene are MDHEN and SYDVKM. Donation came from healthy Caucasian individuals in Russia who were aged 6 to 90. About this clonotype itself: The antigen is not known.

Alongside a J-beta primer mix, a sample-barcoded 5' primer served in a second PCR lasting about 6 to 11 cycles. Each of the samples gave a minimum of 2.5 million paired-end reads that contained CDR3. TCRdb fed the 5' RACE reads into MiXCR, producing one record per CDR3 protein. The table records over a million distinct CDR3 sequences, 45% of them present only once. The chain recombines TRBV28 with TRBJ1-4; 9 positions match TRBD1. Sequences were obtained from blood. This sequence was found in a woman in her fifties or sixties in good health. The CDR3 region is CASSSWTGANEKLFF. For the CDR3, the DNA is TGTGCCAGCAGTTCCTGGACAGGGGCTAATGAAAAACTGTTTTTT. Full variable domain (missing parts from reference TRBV28 and TRBJ1-4): DVKVTQSSRYLVKRTGEKVFLECVQDMDHENMFWYRQDPGLGLRLIYFSYDVKMKEKGDIPEGYSVSREKKERFSLILESASTNQTSMYLCASSSWTGANEKLFFGSGTQLSVL.